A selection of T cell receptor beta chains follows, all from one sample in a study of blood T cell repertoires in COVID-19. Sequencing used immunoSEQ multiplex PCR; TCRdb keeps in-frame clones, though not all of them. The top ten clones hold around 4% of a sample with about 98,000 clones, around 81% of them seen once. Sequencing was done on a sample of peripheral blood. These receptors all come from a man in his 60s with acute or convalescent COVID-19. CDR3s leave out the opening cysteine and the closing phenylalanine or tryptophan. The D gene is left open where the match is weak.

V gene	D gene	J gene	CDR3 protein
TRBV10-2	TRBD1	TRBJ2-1	ASGTGTGSRNEQF
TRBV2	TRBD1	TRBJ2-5	ASIQDRFGETQY
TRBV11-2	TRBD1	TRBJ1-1	ASSRSTGNIEAF
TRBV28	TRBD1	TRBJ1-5	ASRTGTNQPQH
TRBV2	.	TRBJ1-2	ASSVTVGGYGYT
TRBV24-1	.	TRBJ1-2	ATSDGVGYT
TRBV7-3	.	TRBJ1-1	ASSPSGSEAF
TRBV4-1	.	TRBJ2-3	ASSQYTGDSLDTQY
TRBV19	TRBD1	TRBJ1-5	ASTPTRTGVRASQH
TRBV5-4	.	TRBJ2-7	ASSPGSYEQY
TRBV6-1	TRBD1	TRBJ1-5	ASSETGAVGPQH
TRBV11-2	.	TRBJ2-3	ASSQDSLTQY
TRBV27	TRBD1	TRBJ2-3	ASSLRDTGTASFTDTQY
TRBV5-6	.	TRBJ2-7	ASSWGTAGYEQY
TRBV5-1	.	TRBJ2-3	ASMQGGGDTQY
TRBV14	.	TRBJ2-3	ASSQGQLSTDTQY
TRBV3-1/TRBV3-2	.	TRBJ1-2	ASSQDQGWDGYT
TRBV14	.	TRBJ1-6	ASSQDFSSYNSPLH
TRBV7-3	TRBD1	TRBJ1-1	ASKNNRGGEAF
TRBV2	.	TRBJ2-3	ASSVSDTQY
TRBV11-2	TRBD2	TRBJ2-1	ASSPSTSGRYNEQF
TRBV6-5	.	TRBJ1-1	ASSYTGPTEAF
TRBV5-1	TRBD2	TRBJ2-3	ASSLAGTSGIASTDTQY
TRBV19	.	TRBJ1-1	ASSTPTGWNTEAF
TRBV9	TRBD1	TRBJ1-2	ASSVTPGQGYGYT
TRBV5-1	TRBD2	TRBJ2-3	ASSLSGGGGSDTQY
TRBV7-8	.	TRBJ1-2	ASSLAGDDGYT
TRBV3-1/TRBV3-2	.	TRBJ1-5	ASSQDTTTKPQH
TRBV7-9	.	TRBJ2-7	ATTSVLYEQY
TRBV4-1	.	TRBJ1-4	ASSSSGSEKLF
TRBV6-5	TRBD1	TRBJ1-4	ASRTTGATNEKLF
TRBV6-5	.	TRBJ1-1	ASSYSPGLGAEAF
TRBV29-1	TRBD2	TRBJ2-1	SVEGTSGGAIYEQF
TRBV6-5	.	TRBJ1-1	ASSYAGIANTEAF
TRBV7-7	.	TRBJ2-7	ASSLEQEYEQY
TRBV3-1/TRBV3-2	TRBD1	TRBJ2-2	ASSQEVTGDSGELF
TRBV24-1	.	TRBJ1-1	ATSGTPNTEAF
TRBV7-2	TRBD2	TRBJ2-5	ASTRGGGWQETQY
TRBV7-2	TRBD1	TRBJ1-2	ASSSGTGAEGYT
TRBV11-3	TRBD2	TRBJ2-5	ASSSREGSETQY